The clone carrying this T cell receptor beta chain showed up just once. In the original analysis: Using reference gene primer amplification, nucleated cell counts were estimated. The assay was immunoSEQ multiplex PCR, and TCRdb's table has in-frame clones only and misses some. Clone size and V and J calls were adopted from that table, with D and trimming inferred from the DNA. The repertoire holds around 270,000 clones, around 90% seen once, with just over 2.5% in the top ten. The data were obtained in a study of blood T cell repertoires in COVID-19. Looking at the study overall: Samples of COVID-19 (acute and convalescent) were obtained from the United States, Italy and Spain. PBMCs, B-cell-depleted T cells, or T cells were the source of the cDNA or gDNA that made up the material.

The CDR3 length is 15 residues. V trimming: 2 bases; J trimming: 6 bases; junction bases outside the gene matches: 7. From germline, CDR1 is MNHEY and CDR2 SVGAGI. Material: peripheral blood. The origin of this receptor is a person aged 18-35 years with COVID-19, enrolled during active disease. V and J are TRBV6-5 and TRBJ1-5; 7 nucleotides match TRBD1. The CDR3 coding sequence is TGTGCCAGCAGTTACCCGACAGGGCAAAGTCAGCCCCAGCATTTT. It codes for CASSYPTGQSQPQHF.